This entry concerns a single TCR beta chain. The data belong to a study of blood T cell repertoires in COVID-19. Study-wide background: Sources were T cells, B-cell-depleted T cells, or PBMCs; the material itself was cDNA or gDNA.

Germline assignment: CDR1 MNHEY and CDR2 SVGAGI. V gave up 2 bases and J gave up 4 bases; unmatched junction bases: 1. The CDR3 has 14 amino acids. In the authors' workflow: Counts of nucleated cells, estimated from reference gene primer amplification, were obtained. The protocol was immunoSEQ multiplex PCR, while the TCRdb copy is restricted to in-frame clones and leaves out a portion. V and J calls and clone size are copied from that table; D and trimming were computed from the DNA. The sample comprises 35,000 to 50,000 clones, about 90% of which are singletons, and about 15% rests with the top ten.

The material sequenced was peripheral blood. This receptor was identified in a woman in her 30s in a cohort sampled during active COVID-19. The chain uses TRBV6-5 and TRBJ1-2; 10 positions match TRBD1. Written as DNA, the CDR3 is TGTGCCAGCAGTTACCGGGACAGGGGCTATGGCTACACCTTC. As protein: CASSYRDRGYGYTF.